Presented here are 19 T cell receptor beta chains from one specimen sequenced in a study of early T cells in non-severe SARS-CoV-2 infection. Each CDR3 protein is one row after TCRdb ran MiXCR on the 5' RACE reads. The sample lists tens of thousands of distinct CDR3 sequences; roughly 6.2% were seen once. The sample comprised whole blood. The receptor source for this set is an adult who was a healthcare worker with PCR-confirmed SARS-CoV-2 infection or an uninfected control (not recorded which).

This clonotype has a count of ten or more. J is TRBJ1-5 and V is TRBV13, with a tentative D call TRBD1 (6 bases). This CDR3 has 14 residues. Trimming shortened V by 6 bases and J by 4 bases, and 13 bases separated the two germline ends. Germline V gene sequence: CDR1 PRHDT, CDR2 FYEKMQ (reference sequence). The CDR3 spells CASSFGQTNQPQHF. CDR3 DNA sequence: TGTGCCAGCAGTTTTGGACAGACAAATCAGCCCCAGCATTTT.

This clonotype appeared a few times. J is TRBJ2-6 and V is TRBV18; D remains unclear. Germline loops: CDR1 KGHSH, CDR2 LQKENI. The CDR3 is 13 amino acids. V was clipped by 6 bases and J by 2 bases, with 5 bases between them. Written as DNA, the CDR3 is TGTGCCAGCTCCGCCACTGGGGCCAACGTCCTGACTTTC. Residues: CASSATGANVLTF.

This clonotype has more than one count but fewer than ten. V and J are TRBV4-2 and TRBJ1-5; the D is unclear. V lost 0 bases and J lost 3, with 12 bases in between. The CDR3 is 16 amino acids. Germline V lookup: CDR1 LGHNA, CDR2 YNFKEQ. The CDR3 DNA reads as TGTGCCAGCAGCCAAGAACTCCGGCAGTACAATCAGCCCCAGCATTTT. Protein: CASSQELRQYNQPQHF.

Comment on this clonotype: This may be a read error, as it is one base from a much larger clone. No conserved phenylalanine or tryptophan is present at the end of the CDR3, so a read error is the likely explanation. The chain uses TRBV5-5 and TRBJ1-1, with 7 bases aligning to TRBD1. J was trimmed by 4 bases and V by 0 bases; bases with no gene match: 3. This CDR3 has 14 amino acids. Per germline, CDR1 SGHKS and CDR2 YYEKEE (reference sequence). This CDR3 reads CASSLGQGATEAFS. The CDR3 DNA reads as TGTGCCAGCAGCTTGGGACAGGGAGCCACTGAAGCTTTCTCT.

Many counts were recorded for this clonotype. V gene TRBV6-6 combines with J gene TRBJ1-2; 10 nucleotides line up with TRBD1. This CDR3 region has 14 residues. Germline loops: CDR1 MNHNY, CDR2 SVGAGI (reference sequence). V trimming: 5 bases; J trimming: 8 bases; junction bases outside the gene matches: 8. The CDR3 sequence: CASSARGTGDGYTF. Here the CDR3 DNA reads TGTGCCAGCAGTGCCCGTGGGACAGGGGACGGCTACACCTTC.

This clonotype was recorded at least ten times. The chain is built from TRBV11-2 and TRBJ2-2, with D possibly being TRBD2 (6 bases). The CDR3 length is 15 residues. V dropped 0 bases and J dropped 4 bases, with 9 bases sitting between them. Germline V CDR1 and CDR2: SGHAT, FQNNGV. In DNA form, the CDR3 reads TGTGCCAGCAGCTTAGAGCCGGGGGTCACCGGGGAGCTGTTTTTT. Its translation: CASSLEPGVTGELFF.

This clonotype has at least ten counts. The CDR3 nucleotides are TGCGCCAGCGGTCCCGGGACAGATACGCAGTATTTT. Residues: CASGPGTDTQYF. The chain combines TRBV10-2 with TRBJ2-3; D unresolved. Looked up from germline, CDR1 is WSHSY and CDR2 is SAAADI. V lost 8 bases to trimming and J lost 3 bases, with 9 bases between them. CDR3 length equals 12 residues.

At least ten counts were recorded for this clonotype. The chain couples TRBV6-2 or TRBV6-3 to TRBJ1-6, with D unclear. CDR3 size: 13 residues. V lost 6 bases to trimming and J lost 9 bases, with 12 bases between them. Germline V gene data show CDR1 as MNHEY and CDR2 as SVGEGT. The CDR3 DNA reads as TGTGCCAGCAGCCAGAATAGTGTTTCACCCCTCCACTTT. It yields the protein CASSQNSVSPLHF.

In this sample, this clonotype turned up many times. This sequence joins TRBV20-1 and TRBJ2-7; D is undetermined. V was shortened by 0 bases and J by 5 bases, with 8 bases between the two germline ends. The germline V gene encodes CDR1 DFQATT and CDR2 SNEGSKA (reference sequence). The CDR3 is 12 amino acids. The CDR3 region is CSARDPIHEQYF. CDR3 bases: TGCAGTGCTAGAGATCCTATCCACGAGCAGTACTTC.

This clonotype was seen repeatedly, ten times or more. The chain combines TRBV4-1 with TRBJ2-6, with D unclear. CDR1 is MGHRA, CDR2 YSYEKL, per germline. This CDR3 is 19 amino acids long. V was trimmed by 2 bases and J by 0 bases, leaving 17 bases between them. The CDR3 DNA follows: TGCGCCAGCAGCCAACCAACCGCTGGACGGTACTCTGGGGCCAACGTCCTGACTTTC. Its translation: CASSQPTAGRYSGANVLTF.

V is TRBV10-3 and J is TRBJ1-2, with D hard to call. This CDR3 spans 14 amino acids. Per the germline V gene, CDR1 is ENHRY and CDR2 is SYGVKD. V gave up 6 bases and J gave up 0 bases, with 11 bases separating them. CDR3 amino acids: CAISYGLSNYGYTF. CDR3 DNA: TGTGCCATCAGCTATGGACTTTCTAACTATGGCTACACCTTC.

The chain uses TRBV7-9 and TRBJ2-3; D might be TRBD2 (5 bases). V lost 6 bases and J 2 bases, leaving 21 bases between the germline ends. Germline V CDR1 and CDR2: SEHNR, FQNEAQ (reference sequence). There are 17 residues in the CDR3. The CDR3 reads CASSFSGGGGLTDTQYF. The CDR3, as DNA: TGTGCCAGCAGTTTTTCCGGTGGTGGAGGCCTCACAGATACGCAGTATTTT.

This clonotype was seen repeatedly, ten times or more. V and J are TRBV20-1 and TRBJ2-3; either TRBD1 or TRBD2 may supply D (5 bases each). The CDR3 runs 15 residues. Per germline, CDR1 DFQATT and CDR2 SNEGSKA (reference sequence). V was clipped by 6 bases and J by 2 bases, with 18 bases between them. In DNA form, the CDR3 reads TGCAGTGCGCGGACCGGGACCCAACTCACAGATACGCAGTATTTT. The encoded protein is CSARTGTQLTDTQYF.

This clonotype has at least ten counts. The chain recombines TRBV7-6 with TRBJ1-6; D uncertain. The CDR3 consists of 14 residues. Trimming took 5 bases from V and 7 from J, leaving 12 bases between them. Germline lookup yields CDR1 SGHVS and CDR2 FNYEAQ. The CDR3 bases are TGTGCCAGCAGCGAAAACAGTCTAAATTCACCCCTCCACTTT. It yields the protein CASSENSLNSPLHF.

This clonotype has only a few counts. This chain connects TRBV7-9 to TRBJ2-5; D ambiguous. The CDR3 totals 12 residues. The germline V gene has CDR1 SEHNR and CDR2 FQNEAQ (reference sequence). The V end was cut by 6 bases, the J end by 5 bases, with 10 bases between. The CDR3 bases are TGTGCCAGCAGATTAACTGTGGAGACCCAGTACTTC. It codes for CASRLTVETQYF. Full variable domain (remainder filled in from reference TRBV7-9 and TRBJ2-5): DTGVSQNPRHKITKRGQNVTFRCDPISEHNRLYWYRQTLGQGPEFLTYFQNEAQLEKSRLLSDRFSAERPKGSFSTLEIQRTEQGDSAMYLCASRLTVETQYFGPGTRLLVL.

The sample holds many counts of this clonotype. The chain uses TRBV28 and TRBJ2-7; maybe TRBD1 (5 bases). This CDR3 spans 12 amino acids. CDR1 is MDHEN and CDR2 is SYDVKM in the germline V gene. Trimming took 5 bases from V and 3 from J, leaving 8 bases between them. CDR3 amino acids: CASSLDSYEQYF. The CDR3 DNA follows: TGTGCCAGCAGTCTCGACAGCTACGAGCAGTACTTC.

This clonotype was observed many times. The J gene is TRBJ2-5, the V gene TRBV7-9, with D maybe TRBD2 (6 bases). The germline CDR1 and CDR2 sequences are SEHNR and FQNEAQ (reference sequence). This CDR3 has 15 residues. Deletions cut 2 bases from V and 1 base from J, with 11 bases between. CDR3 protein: CASSLSGLFQETQYF. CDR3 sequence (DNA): TGTGCCAGCAGCTTATCGGGACTTTTCCAAGAGACCCAGTACTTC.

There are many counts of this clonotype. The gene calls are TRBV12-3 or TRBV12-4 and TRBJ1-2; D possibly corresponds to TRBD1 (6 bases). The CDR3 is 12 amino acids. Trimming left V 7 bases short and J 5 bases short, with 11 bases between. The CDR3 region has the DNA TGTGCCAGCACCCCGGGGGCTTATGGCTACACCTTC. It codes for CASTPGAYGYTF.

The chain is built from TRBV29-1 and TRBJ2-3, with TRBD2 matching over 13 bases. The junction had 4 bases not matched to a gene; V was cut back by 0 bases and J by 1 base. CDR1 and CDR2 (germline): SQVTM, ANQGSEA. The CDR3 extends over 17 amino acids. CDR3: CSVEDLGLAGGTDTQYF. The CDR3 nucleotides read TGCAGCGTTGAAGATCTCGGACTAGCGGGGGGCACAGATACGCAGTATTTT.